The clone carrying this T cell receptor beta chain was detected a few times. Its matching antigen is unknown. Blood was obtained at the first hyperthyroidism diagnosis, which preceded any ophthalmopathy symptoms. Germline CDR1 is ENHRY and CDR2 is SYGVKD. J was trimmed by 3 bases and V by 10 bases; bases with no gene match: 8. The CDR3 length is 14 residues. The sample comes from a study of T cells in Graves' hyperthyroidism and ophthalmopathy. Study-wide points: Most clonotypes that expanded in the thyroid above 0.001 also showed up in blood.

The TCR beta CDR3 regions underwent amplification using RNA transcripts as the source. TCR CDR3 underwent first-round RT-PCR with the HTBI primer set. TCRdb called the multiplex PCR reads again in MiXCR, with one record for every CDR3 protein. The sample lists approximately 150,000 distinct CDR3 sequences; about 9.4% were seen once. The V gene is TRBV10-3, the J gene TRBJ2-3, with 9 bases that match TRBD2. The clonotype originates from a woman in her late teens or twenties with Graves' hyperthyroidism that later progressed to Graves' ophthalmopathy. Input material: blood. CDR3: CATAGGRGTDTQYF. CDR3 bases: TGTGCCACCGCGGGCGGGAGGGGGACAGATACGCAGTATTTT.